The 16 T cell receptor beta chains listed next were all sequenced from one sample in a study of blood T cell repertoires in COVID-19. Clones were read by immunoSEQ multiplex PCR, and TCRdb kept only the in-frame ones, dropping some. The data show fewer than 90,000 clones, roughly 95% seen once. The sample taken for sequencing was peripheral blood. The receptors originated from a human donor with active COVID-19. The donor label of this sample is uncertain.

The rearrangement joins TRBV24-1 to TRBJ2-5, with TRBD1 matching over 12 bases. Trimming cost V 3 bases and J 4 bases; bases outside gene matches: 5. Germline V lookup: CDR1 KGHDR, CDR2 SFDVKD. CDR3 size: 16 residues. CDR3 amino acids: CATSDRGQGARETQYF. CDR3 sequence (DNA): TGTGCCACCAGTGATCGGGGACAGGGGGCCCGAGAGACCCAGTACTTC.

The chain recombines TRBV7-6 with TRBJ2-7; 8 bases are shared with TRBD1. The junction had 3 bases not matched to a gene; V was cut back by 1 base and J by 4 bases. This CDR3 is 14 amino acids long. Germline loops: CDR1 SGHVS, CDR2 FNYEAQ. The chain's CDR3 is CASSLGTGNYEQYF. In DNA, the CDR3 is TGTGCCAGCAGCTTAGGGACAGGGAATTACGAGCAGTACTTC.

The V and J genes are TRBV2 and TRBJ1-2; D gene unclear. Germline values: CDR1 SNHLY, CDR2 FYNNEI. V was shortened by 7 bases and J by 2 bases, with 8 bases between the two germline ends. The CDR3 is 12 amino acids. CDR3 nucleotide sequence: TGTGCCAGCACCCGGGGAAACTATGGCTACACCTTC. Translation: CASTRGNYGYTF. Full variable domain (remainder filled in from reference TRBV2 and TRBJ1-2): EPEVTQTPSHQVTQMGQEVILRCVPISNHLYFYWYRQILGQKVEFLVSFYNNEISEKSEIFDDQFSVERPDGSNFTLKIRSTKLEDSAMYFCASTRGNYGYTFGSGTRLTVV.

The rearrangement uses TRBV6-6 and TRBJ2-3, with 8 nucleotides matching TRBD1. The germline V gene has CDR1 MNHNY and CDR2 SVGAGI (reference sequence). Germline trimming cut 2 bases from V and 6 bases from J; bases unmatched to any gene: 7. CDR3 length: 15 amino acids. The CDR3 nucleotides are TGTGCCAGCAGTTACGGCAGGGGGCGCCGCGATACGCAGTATTTT. Translation gives CASSYGRGRRDTQYF.

This chain links TRBV3-1 (or the pseudogene TRBV3-2) with TRBJ2-7; 7 bases match TRBD1. This CDR3 is 15 amino acids long. V lost 4 bases, J lost 0 bases, and 6 bases stayed unmatched. From germline, CDR1 is LGHDT and CDR2 YNNKEL (reference sequence). In nucleotides, the CDR3 is TGTGCCAGCAGCCGTCCCGGGACAGTCTCCTACGAGCAGTACTTC. Translating it yields CASSRPGTVSYEQYF.

The rearrangement links TRBV7-8 to TRBJ2-3; 7 bases match TRBD1. This CDR3 has 15 amino acids. Germline V gives CDR1 SGHVS, CDR2 FQNEAQ. Losses at the gene ends were 5 bases for V and 4 bases for J; bases not matched to a gene: 9. The CDR3 sequence is CASSRDRITPDTQYF. In DNA form, the CDR3 reads TGTGCCAGCAGCCGGGACAGAATAACCCCAGATACGCAGTATTTT.

The chain carries TRBV10-3 and TRBJ1-5; D not certain. V gave up 6 bases and J gave up 0 bases, with 6 bases separating them. The CDR3 runs 13 residues. CDR1 ENHRY and CDR2 SYGVKD come from the germline V gene. The CDR3 is CAISDYSNQPQHF. The CDR3 nucleotides are TGTGCCATCAGCGACTATAGCAATCAGCCCCAGCATTTT.

The chain links TRBV19 to TRBJ2-3; 13 bases fit TRBD2. CDR1 and CDR2 (germline): LNHDA, SQIVND (reference sequence). After removal of 9 bases from V and 4 bases from J, the junction contained 4 bases not matched to a gene. This CDR3 region has 14 residues. Here the CDR3 DNA reads TGTGCCAGCACTAGCGGGAGGGCCCCAGATACGCAGTATTTT. Its protein product is CASTSGRAPDTQYF.

The V gene is TRBV7-9, the J gene TRBJ1-2; D perhaps matches TRBD1 (5 bases). The CDR3 totals 13 residues. Per the germline V gene, CDR1 is SEHNR and CDR2 is FQNEAQ (reference sequence). V dropped 1 base and J dropped 4 bases, with 7 bases sitting between them. CDR3 DNA sequence: TGTGCCAGCAGCTTAGGACAGCCCTATGGCTACACCTTC. It encodes CASSLGQPYGYTF. The whole variable domain, remainder taken from reference TRBV7-9 and TRBJ1-2, is DTGVSQNPRHKITKRGQNVTFRCDPISEHNRLYWYRQTLGQGPEFLTYFQNEAQLEKSRLLSDRFSAERPKGSFSTLEIQRTEQGDSAMYLCASSLGQPYGYTFGSGTRLTVV.

Here the CDR3 DNA reads TGCGCCAGCAGCGCGCAGGGCATCATTGGAGAGACCCAGTACTTC. Translated: CASSAQGIIGETQYF. The V call is TRBV5-1, the J call TRBJ2-5, with D maybe TRBD1 (5 bases). The CDR3 runs to 15 residues. Per germline, CDR1 SGHRS and CDR2 YFSETQ. V was clipped by 4 bases and J by 4 bases, with 17 bases between them. Full variable domain (remainder filled in from reference TRBV5-1 and TRBJ2-5): KAGVTQTPRYLIKTRGQQVTLSCSPISGHRSVSWYQQTPGQGLQFLFEYFSETQRNKGNFPGRFSGRQFSNSRSEMNVSTLELGDSALYLCASSAQGIIGETQYFGPGTRLLVL.

The CDR3 DNA sequence: TGTGCCATCAGTCCTCCGGGACAGGGAGCAGATACGCAGTATTTT. Translation gives CAISPPGQGADTQYF. The chain uses TRBV10-3 and TRBJ2-3; TRBD1 matches 9 bases. Germline V lookup: CDR1 ENHRY, CDR2 SYGVKD. The V gene end was trimmed by 5 bases and the J gene end by 4 bases; junction bases not matched to a gene: 7. This CDR3 region has 15 residues.

The V and J genes are TRBV10-3 and TRBJ1-5; 7 bases are a match to TRBD1. V dropped 6 bases and J dropped 0; count of bases not matched to a gene: 2. The CDR3 has 14 amino acids. Germline-derived CDR1 and CDR2 are ENHRY and SYGVKD. CDR3 nucleotide sequence: TGTGCCATCAGGGGGACAGATAGCAATCAGCCCCAGCATTTT. Translating gives CAIRGTDSNQPQHF.

This chain connects TRBV6-4 to TRBJ2-3; D gene uncertain. Deletions cut 6 bases from V and 10 bases from J, with 14 bases between. Germline assignment: CDR1 MRHNA and CDR2 SNTAGT. The CDR3 runs to 12 residues. The CDR3 bases are TGTGCCAGCAGGAAGACATTCCCATCGCAGTATTTT. It translates to CASRKTFPSQYF.

The genes are TRBV20-1 and TRBJ2-5; 11 nucleotides line up with TRBD2. This CDR3 has 15 residues. V trimming: 3 bases; J trimming: 5 bases; junction bases outside the gene matches: 8. In germline, CDR1 is DFQATT, CDR2 SNEGSKA (reference sequence). This CDR3 reads CSASSSGGPRETQYF. In DNA, the CDR3 is TGCAGTGCTAGTTCTAGCGGGGGGCCGAGGGAGACCCAGTACTTC.

The J gene is TRBJ1-2, the V gene TRBV9; D uncertain. This CDR3 has 15 amino acids. Germline V gives CDR1 SGDLS, CDR2 YYNGEE. V was shortened by 1 base and J by 4 bases, with 14 bases between the two germline ends. Here the CDR3 DNA reads TGTGCCAGCAGCGTATCCACACAGACCTTCTATGGCTACACCTTC. It encodes CASSVSTQTFYGYTF.

This clone was seen once. The chain couples TRBV19 to TRBJ2-1, with 7 bases matching TRBD2. After removal of 7 bases from V and 7 bases from J, the junction contained 10 bases not matched to a gene. This CDR3 is 14 amino acids long. Per germline, CDR1 LNHDA and CDR2 SQIVND (reference sequence). The CDR3: CASTPGGWWNEQFF. CDR3 nucleotide sequence: TGTGCCAGTACACCGGGGGGTTGGTGGAATGAGCAGTTCTTC.